This record concerns one T cell receptor (beta chain) sequence. Its cognate antigen is unknown. The entry originates in a study of cytomegalovirus exposure and HLA in healthy donors. Study findings and constraints: Confirmation in vitro established that a few CMV-associated chains were specific for CMV antigens.

The protocol was immunoSEQ multiplex PCR, while the TCRdb copy is restricted to in-frame clones and leaves out a portion. The repertoire holds 150,000 to 200,000 clones, around 90% seen once, with 3% to 3.5% in the top ten. Trimming pared 2 bases from V and 0 bases from J, leaving 8 bases between. The germline CDR1 and CDR2 sequences are MNHEY and SMNVEV (reference sequence). The CDR3 has 14 amino acids. The rearrangement joins TRBV27 to TRBJ2-7, with no clear D. This clonotype originated in a woman aged 18 to 35 in good health and CMV-seropositive. Sequencing input: PBMCs. CDR3 nucleotides: TGTGCCAGCAGTTTAATCCGGAGCTCCTACGAGCAGTACTTC. The encoded protein is CASSLIRSSYEQYF.